A selection of T cell receptor beta chains follows, all from one sample in a study of T cell responses to AZD1222 COVID-19 vaccine. Libraries were prepared by immunoSEQ multiplex PCR; TCRdb keeps only in-frame clonotypes and omits some of them. The table lists 98,000 or so clones, just over 85% of them singletons. The specimen was peripheral blood, collected on day 0 of AZD1222 vaccination. These receptors were collected from an adult in good health. The CDR3 runs from the conserved cysteine through the conserved F or W. The order of the fields is D gene, V gene, J gene, CDR3 DNA, CDR3 protein. D genes are given only for firm matches.

d_call: .; v_call: TRBV9; j_call: TRBJ1-2; cdr3_nt: TGTGCCAGCAATGAAGGAAGAGGTGCGAGTGGCTACACCTTC; cdr3_aa: CASNEGRGASGYTF
d_call: TRBD1; v_call: TRBV18; j_call: TRBJ2-7; cdr3_nt: TGTGCCAGCTCACCACGGGACAGCTCCTACGAGCAGTACTTC; cdr3_aa: CASSPRDSSYEQYF
d_call: TRBD2; v_call: TRBV10-3; j_call: TRBJ2-1; cdr3_nt: TGTGCCATCAGAGGACTAGCGGGGGGGGAACATGAGCAGTTCTTC; cdr3_aa: CAIRGLAGGEHEQFF
d_call: .; v_call: TRBV24-1; j_call: TRBJ2-5; cdr3_nt: TGTGCCACCAGTGATACAGGAGGGTTGGAGACCCAGTACTTC; cdr3_aa: CATSDTGGLETQYF
d_call: TRBD2; v_call: TRBV5-4; j_call: TRBJ2-1; cdr3_nt: TGTGCCAGCAGCTCACCCGGGACTAGCGTCAATGAGCAGTTCTTC; cdr3_aa: CASSSPGTSVNEQFF
d_call: .; v_call: TRBV3-1/TRBV3-2; j_call: TRBJ2-2; cdr3_nt: TGTGCCAGCAGCCAACAGGGGCCCGGGGAGCTGTTTTTT; cdr3_aa: CASSQQGPGELFF
d_call: .; v_call: TRBV11-2; j_call: TRBJ2-2; cdr3_nt: TGTGCCAGCAGCTTAAGGGGGAGTGGGAACACCGGGGAGCTGTTTTTT; cdr3_aa: CASSLRGSGNTGELFF
d_call: .; v_call: TRBV4-1; j_call: TRBJ1-5; cdr3_nt: TGCGCCAGCAGCCAAACGGGGGACAACCAATATCAGCCCCAGCATTTT; cdr3_aa: CASSQTGDNQYQPQHF
d_call: .; v_call: TRBV5-4; j_call: TRBJ1-1; cdr3_nt: TGTGCCAGCAGCTCCCCGGTCAGAAACACTGAAGCTTTCTTT; cdr3_aa: CASSSPVRNTEAFF
d_call: .; v_call: TRBV20-1; j_call: TRBJ1-5; cdr3_nt: TGCAGTGCTAGTAACAGGGCTCAGCCCCAGCATTTT; cdr3_aa: CSASNRAQPQHF
d_call: .; v_call: TRBV5-1; j_call: TRBJ1-2; cdr3_nt: TGCGCCAGCAGCCCAGCAGGGCGAGGCTACACCTTC; cdr3_aa: CASSPAGRGYTF
d_call: .; v_call: TRBV5-5; j_call: TRBJ2-5; cdr3_nt: TGTGCCAGCAGCCAGGGACTCGAAGAGACCCAGTACTTC; cdr3_aa: CASSQGLEETQYF